This T cell receptor beta chain was recorded in a study of cytomegalovirus exposure and HLA in healthy donors. Background on the study: Per a later analysis, the approximately 690 first-cohort and approximately 120 validation repertoires shared one platform. Whole-study results and caveats: Confirmation was obtained in vitro that a few CMV-associated chains are specific for CMV antigens. A subsequent analysis found that TCR clusters from the first cohort also tended to co-occur in the roughly 120 validation repertoires, with approximately 94% of cluster scores above 0. Researchers counted 180 or so TCR beta chains as cytomegalovirus-associated.

Notes on this clone: Its antigen remains unidentified.

From germline, CDR1 is SGHVS and CDR2 FQNEAQ. V was clipped by 5 bases and J by 5 bases; unmatched bases: 6. CDR3 length: 14 residues. The table came from immunoSEQ multiplex PCR; TCRdb's copy has only in-frame clones and leaves some out. The sample yields more than 150,000 clones, roughly 80% seen once. The chain couples TRBV7-8 to TRBJ1-3, with 7 bases identical to TRBD1. The TCR sequence derives from a young woman in good health and CMV-seropositive. The sequenced sample consisted of PBMCs. CDR3 residues: CASSAPGGRNTIYF. The CDR3 nucleotides are TGTGCCAGCAGCGCCCCAGGGGGTCGAAACACCATATATTTT.